The 13 T cell receptor beta chains presented below share a single source sample, sequenced in a study of control samples from healthy donors and cancer patients. Libraries were prepared by immunoSEQ multiplex PCR; TCRdb keeps only in-frame clonotypes and omits some of them. The repertoire holds 150,000 or so clones, with 90% as singletons. The sequencing input was blood. All receptors derive from a man in his forties in good health.

The chain has TRBV6-2 or TRBV6-3 and TRBJ1-1, with D hard to call. The CDR3 consists of 16 residues. Trimming stripped 3 bases from V and 2 bases from J, with 16 bases between. The germline gives CDR1 MNHEY, CDR2 SVGEGT. CDR3 nucleotides: TGTGCCAGCAGTTATAGGGCAAAGGTAGCCAACACTGAAGCTTTCTTT. Translated, it gives CASSYRAKVANTEAFF.

The chain has TRBV2 and TRBJ1-1; TRBD1 agrees at 8 bases. Per the germline V gene, CDR1 is SNHLY and CDR2 is FYNNEI. This CDR3 contains 14 residues. V dropped 6 bases and J dropped 1; count of bases not matched to a gene: 4. The CDR3 DNA is TGTGCCAGCAGGGCCGACAGGGGGAACACTGAAGCTTTCTTT. It encodes CASRADRGNTEAFF.

The chain employs TRBV10-3 and TRBJ1-2; TRBD1 aligns across 7 bases. The germline gives CDR1 ENHRY, CDR2 SYGVKD. Losses at the gene ends were 0 bases for V and 6 bases for J; bases not matched to a gene: 10. The CDR3 has 16 residues. The DNA for the CDR3 is TGTGCCATCAGTGAGTCAGTTAACAGGGGAGGAAATGGCTACACCTTC. Translating gives CAISESVNRGGNGYTF.

This clone was observed once. The gene calls are TRBV9 and TRBJ2-5, with 9 bases identical to TRBD1. This CDR3 is built from 15 residues. Germline CDR1 is SGDLS and CDR2 is YYNGEE. V lost 4 bases, J lost 5 bases, and 9 bases stayed unmatched. This chain's CDR3 is CASSPGQGPWETQYF. For the CDR3, the DNA is TGTGCCAGCAGCCCTGGACAGGGGCCATGGGAGACCCAGTACTTC.

The chain joins TRBV3-1 (or the pseudogene TRBV3-2) to TRBJ2-7, with no clear D. V lost 1 base and J lost 2, with 9 bases in between. Germline values: CDR1 LGHDT, CDR2 YNNKEL (reference sequence). The CDR3 has 14 amino acids. The CDR3 nucleotides are TGTGCCAGCAGCCAAGGCATCACTACCTACGAGCAGTACTTC. This codes for CASSQGITTYEQYF.

The gene calls are TRBV7-3 and TRBJ2-5; the D gene is possibly TRBD1 (5 bases). CDR1 and CDR2 from the germline V gene are SGHTA and FQGTGA. The CDR3 totals 13 residues. Trimming took off 3 bases at V and 3 bases at J, with 8 bases between the two ends. CDR3 nucleotides: TGTGCCAGCAGCTTTCGCAGGGAAGAGACCCAGTACTTC. Translation: CASSFRREETQYF. Variable domain in full (rest from reference TRBV7-3 and TRBJ2-5): GAGVSQTPSNKVTEKGKYVELRCDPISGHTALYWYRQSLGQGPEFLIYFQGTGAADDSGLPNDRFFAVRPEGSVSTLKIQRTERGDSAVYLCASSFRREETQYFGPGTRLLVL.

The rearrangement links TRBV12-3 or TRBV12-4 to TRBJ2-2; 11 bases map to TRBD1. The CDR3 totals 13 residues. Germline trimming cut 8 bases from V and 6 bases from J; bases unmatched to any gene: 2. CDR3 sequence reads: CASWTGGAGELFF. CDR3 sequence (DNA): TGTGCCAGCTGGACAGGGGGCGCCGGGGAGCTGTTTTTT.

On this clone: The sample has other DNA sequences that encode this CDR3 too. The chain carries TRBV2 and TRBJ1-5, with a possible D match to TRBD1 (6 bases). The V gene's germline CDR1 is SNHLY and CDR2 FYNNEI. V was trimmed by 6 bases and J by 0 bases, leaving 6 bases between them. The CDR3 length is 13 residues. CDR3 amino acids: CASRDSSNQPQHF. Written as DNA, the CDR3 is TGTGCCAGCAGGGACAGTAGCAATCAGCCCCAGCATTTT.

The chain combines TRBV5-1 with TRBJ2-2; D might be TRBD1 (5 bases). The CDR3 contains 17 residues. Per germline, CDR1 SGHRS and CDR2 YFSETQ. V gave up 0 bases and J gave up 6 bases, with 18 bases separating them. CDR3 DNA: TGCGCCAGCAGCTTGGCCACTATGTCAGGGTTCGCCGGGGAGCTGTTTTTT. It codes for CASSLATMSGFAGELFF.

The V call is TRBV4-1, the J call TRBJ2-7; D not certain. CDR3 size: 14 residues. Germline V gives CDR1 MGHRA, CDR2 YSYEKL. Trimming stripped 0 bases from V and 6 bases from J, with 12 bases between. CDR3 sequence reads: CASSQDQGPLEQYF. The CDR3 DNA reads as TGCGCCAGCAGCCAAGATCAAGGCCCGCTCGAGCAGTACTTC.

This clone has only one observation. The chain employs TRBV5-1 and TRBJ2-5; D tentatively reads TRBD1 or TRBD2 (6 bases each). Per the germline V gene, CDR1 is SGHRS and CDR2 is YFSETQ. This CDR3 has 15 residues. V lost 1 base and J 2 bases, leaving 12 bases between the germline ends. The CDR3 DNA reads TGCGCCAGCAGCTTGATGGGGGGCGTGCAAGAGACCCAGTACTTC. It encodes CASSLMGGVQETQYF.

Here the CDR3 reads CASSPLGAGAGDTQYF. The CDR3 region has the DNA TGTGCCAGCAGTCCCCTGGGAGCGGGGGCCGGTGATACGCAGTATTTT. The genes are TRBV27 and TRBJ2-3; 8 bases are shared with TRBD2. The trim removed 5 bases at V and 6 bases at J, leaving 13 bases unmatched. Per the germline V gene, CDR1 is MNHEY and CDR2 is SMNVEV (reference sequence). The CDR3 length is 16 residues.

The rearrangement joins TRBV19 to TRBJ2-5; D gene unclear. The CDR3 sequence is 14 residues long. V was shortened by 3 bases and J by 0 bases, with 8 bases between the two germline ends. The germline V gene has CDR1 LNHDA and CDR2 SQIVND (reference sequence). In DNA form, the CDR3 reads TGTGCCAGTAGTATTTCCGGGCACCAAGAGACCCAGTACTTC. Protein product: CASSISGHQETQYF.